Listed below are T cell receptor beta chains from one sample, sequenced in a study of blood T cell repertoires in COVID-19. Using immunoSEQ multiplex PCR, the repertoire was profiled, and TCRdb retains in-frame clones only, with some absent. The sample contains 200,000 to 250,000 clones, roughly 83% of which appear only once. The specimen sequenced was peripheral blood. These receptors all stem from a man aged 80 or over with acute or convalescent COVID-19. Both conserved end residues are trimmed from each CDR3.

CDR3,J,V
ASTRGGLGTDTQY,TRBJ2-3,TRBV14
ASSPILAGPYEQY,TRBJ2-7,TRBV11-2
ASTRTGSNTGELF,TRBJ2-2,TRBV6-5
ASSATGVLSGNTIY,TRBJ1-3,TRBV9
ASTPRTGFGVETQY,TRBJ2-5,TRBV19
ASSEVMGRRATNEKLF,TRBJ1-4,TRBV6-1
ASSYYPVNSYEQY,TRBJ2-7,TRBV6-5
ASSVPSGSSKF,TRBJ2-1,TRBV19
ASTLDRAGELF,TRBJ2-2,TRBV19
ATSRVGLHTQY,TRBJ2-3,TRBV15
ASPGESGWTEAF,TRBJ1-1,TRBV2
ASSHRGHQPQH,TRBJ1-5,TRBV7-2
ASSLAPGQRSTDTQY,TRBJ2-3,TRBV11-1
ATSRQGTDTQY,TRBJ2-3,TRBV24-1
ATSGTVSTNEKLF,TRBJ1-4,TRBV15
ASRVMPSGNTIY,TRBJ1-3,TRBV5-1
ASSPIAGTGGHEAF,TRBJ1-1,TRBV7-2
ASSTQGIVPQH,TRBJ1-5,TRBV19
ASSLEGQLYGYT,TRBJ1-2,TRBV11-2
ASSLVVLNAGANVLT,TRBJ2-6,TRBV11-2
ASSTRQGETQY,TRBJ2-5,TRBV19
ASRGWRASTGELF,TRBJ2-2,TRBV28
ASSPSGNYGYT,TRBJ1-2,TRBV27
ASSPSGSSYNEQF,TRBJ2-1,TRBV18
ASSTQGASGNTIY,TRBJ1-3,TRBV5-4
ASSRQGENTIY,TRBJ1-3,TRBV3-1/TRBV3-2
ASFPFYGNTEAF,TRBJ1-1,TRBV28
ASSLSGALSYEQY,TRBJ2-7,TRBV7-2
ASSQTRLTEQF,TRBJ2-1,TRBV9
ASSPRQGAVGNTIY,TRBJ1-3,TRBV27